This T cell receptor (beta chain) comes out of a study of shared clonotypes between healthy human individuals. Study outcomes and limitations: Sampling used blood alone; tissue repertoires probably differ. Genetic and exposure-history diversity was limited by the few donors.

Trimming took 0 bases from V and 2 from J, leaving 5 bases between them. This CDR3 has 15 amino acids. The germline V gene has CDR1 SGHNT and CDR2 YENEEA. About this clone: Its antigen is undetermined.

Adult Caucasians living in Nashville, Tennessee made up all of the donors. TCRdb's copy holds only in-frame clones and misses some; the assay was immunoSEQ multiplex PCR. Among around 500,000 clones listed, 70% to 80% were seen once. The sequence derives from a woman aged 40-49 years in good health. Some clones in this sample may be carry-over from other donors' samples. This rearrangement joins TRBV11-3 to TRBJ2-6, with unresolved D. The sample taken for sequencing was PBMCs. Written as DNA, the CDR3 is TGTGCCAGCAGCTTAGATAGTACTGGGGCCAACGTCCTGACTTTC. Protein product: CASSLDSTGANVLTF. The full variable domain, rest sourced from reference TRBV11-3 and TRBJ2-6, is EAGVVQSPRYKIIEKKQPVAFWCNPISGHNTLYWYLQNLGQGPELLIRYENEEAVDDSQLPKDRFSAERLKGVDSTLKIQPAELGDSAVYLCASSLDSTGANVLTFGAGSRLTVL.